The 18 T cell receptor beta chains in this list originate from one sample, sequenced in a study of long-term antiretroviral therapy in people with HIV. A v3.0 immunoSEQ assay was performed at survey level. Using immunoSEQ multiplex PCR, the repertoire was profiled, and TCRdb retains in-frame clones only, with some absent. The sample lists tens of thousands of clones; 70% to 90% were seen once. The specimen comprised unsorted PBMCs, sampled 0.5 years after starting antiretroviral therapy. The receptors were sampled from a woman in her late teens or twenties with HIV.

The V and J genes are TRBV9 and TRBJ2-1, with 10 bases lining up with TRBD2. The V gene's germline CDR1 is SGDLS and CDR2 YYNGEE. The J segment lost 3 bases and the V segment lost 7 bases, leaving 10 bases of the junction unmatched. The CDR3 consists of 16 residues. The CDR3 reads CASSNPLAGVYNEQFF. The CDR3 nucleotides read TGTGCCAGCTCAAACCCGCTAGCGGGAGTCTACAATGAGCAGTTCTTC.

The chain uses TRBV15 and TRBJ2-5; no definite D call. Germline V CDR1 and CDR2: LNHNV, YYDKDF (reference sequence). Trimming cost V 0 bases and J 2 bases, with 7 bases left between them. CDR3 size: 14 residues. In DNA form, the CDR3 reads TGTGCCACCAGCAGAGATCTGGCACAAGAGACCCAGTACTTC. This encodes CATSRDLAQETQYF.

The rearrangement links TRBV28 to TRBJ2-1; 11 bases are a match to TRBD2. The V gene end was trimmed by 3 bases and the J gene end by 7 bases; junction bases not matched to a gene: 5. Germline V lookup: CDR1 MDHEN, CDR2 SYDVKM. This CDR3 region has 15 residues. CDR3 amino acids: CASSFRLAGQNEQFF. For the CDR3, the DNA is TGTGCCAGCAGTTTTCGACTAGCGGGGCAAAATGAGCAGTTCTTC.

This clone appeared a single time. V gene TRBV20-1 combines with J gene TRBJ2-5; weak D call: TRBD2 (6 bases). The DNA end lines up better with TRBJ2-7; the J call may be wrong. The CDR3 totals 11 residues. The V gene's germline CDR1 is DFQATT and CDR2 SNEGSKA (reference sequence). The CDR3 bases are TGCAGTGCGCGGGGCCCCCCCGAGCAGTACTTC. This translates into CSARGPPEQYF.

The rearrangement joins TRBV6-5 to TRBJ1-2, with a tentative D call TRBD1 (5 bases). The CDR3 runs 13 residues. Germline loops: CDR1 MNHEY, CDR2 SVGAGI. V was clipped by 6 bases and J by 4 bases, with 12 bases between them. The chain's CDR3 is CASRRGGSYGYTF. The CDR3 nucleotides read TGTGCCAGCAGGCGCGGGGGTAGCTATGGCTACACCTTC.

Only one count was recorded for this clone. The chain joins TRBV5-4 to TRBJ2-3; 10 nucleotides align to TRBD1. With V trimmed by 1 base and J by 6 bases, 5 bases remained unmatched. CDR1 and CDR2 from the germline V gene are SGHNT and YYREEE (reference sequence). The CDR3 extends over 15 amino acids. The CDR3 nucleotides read TGTGCCAGCAGCTTGTCCGGGACAGGGGAGGATACGCAGTATTTT. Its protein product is CASSLSGTGEDTQYF.

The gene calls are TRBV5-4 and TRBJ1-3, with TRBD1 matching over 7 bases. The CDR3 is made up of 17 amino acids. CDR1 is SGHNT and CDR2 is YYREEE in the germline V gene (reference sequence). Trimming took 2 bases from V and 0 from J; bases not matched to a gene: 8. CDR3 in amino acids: CASSLGDSFASGNTIYF. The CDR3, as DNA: TGTGCCAGCAGCTTAGGGGACAGCTTTGCCTCTGGAAACACCATATATTTT.

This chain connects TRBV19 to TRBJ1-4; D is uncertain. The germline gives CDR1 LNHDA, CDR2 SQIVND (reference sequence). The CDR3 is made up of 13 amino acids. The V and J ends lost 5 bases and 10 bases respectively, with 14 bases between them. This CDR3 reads CASSLIGRGKLFF. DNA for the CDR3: TGTGCCAGTAGTCTAATTGGCCGGGGAAAACTGTTTTTT.

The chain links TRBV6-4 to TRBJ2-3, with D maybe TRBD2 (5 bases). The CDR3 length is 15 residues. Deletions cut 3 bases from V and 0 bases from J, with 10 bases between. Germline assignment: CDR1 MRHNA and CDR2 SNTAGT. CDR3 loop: CASSDFGGSTDTQYF. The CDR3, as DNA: TGTGCCAGCAGTGATTTTGGCGGGAGCACAGATACGCAGTATTTT.

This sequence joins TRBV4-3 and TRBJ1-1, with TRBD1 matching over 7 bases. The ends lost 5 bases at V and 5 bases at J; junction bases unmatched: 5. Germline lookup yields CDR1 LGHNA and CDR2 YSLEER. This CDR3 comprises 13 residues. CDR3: CASSLGTATEAFF. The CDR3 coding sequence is TGCGCCAGCAGCTTAGGGACAGCAACTGAAGCTTTCTTT.

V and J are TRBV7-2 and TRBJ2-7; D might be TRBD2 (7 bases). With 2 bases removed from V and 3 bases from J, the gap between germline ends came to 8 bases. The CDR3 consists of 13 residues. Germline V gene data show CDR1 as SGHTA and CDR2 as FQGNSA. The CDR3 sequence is CASSLRGGYEQYF. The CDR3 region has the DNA TGTGCCAGCAGCTTAAGGGGGGGCTACGAGCAGTACTTC.

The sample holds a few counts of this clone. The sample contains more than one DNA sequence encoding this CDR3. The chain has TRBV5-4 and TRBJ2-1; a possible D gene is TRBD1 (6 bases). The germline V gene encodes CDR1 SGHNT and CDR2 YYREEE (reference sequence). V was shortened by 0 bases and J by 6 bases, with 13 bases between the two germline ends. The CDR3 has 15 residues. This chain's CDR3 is CASSLEQGRSNEQFF. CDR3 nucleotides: TGTGCCAGCAGCTTGGAACAGGGAAGAAGCAATGAGCAGTTCTTC.

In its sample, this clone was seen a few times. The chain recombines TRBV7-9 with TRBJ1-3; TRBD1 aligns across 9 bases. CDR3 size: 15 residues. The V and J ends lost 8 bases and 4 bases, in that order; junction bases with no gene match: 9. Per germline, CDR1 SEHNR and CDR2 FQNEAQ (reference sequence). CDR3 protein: CASPRPGQGGNTIYF. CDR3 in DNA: TGTGCCAGCCCTCGTCCCGGACAGGGGGGAAACACCATATATTTT. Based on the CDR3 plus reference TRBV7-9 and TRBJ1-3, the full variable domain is DTGVSQNPRHKITKRGQNVTFRCDPISEHNRLYWYRQTLGQGPEFLTYFQNEAQLEKSRLLSDRFSAERPKGSFSTLEIQRTEQGDSAMYLCASPRPGQGGNTIYFGEGSWLTVV.

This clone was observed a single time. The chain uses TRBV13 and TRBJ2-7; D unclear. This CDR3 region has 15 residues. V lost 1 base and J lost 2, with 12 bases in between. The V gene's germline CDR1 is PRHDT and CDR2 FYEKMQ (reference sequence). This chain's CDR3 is CASSLAHRTAYEQYF. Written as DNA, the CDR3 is TGTGCCAGCAGCTTAGCTCATCGGACGGCCTACGAGCAGTACTTC.

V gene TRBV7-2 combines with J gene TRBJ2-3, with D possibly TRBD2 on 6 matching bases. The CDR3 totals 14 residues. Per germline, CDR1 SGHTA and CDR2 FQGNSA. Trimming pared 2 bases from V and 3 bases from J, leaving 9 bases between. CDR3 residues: CASSLMTSTDTQYF. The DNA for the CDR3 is TGTGCCAGCAGCTTAATGACTAGTACAGATACGCAGTATTTT.

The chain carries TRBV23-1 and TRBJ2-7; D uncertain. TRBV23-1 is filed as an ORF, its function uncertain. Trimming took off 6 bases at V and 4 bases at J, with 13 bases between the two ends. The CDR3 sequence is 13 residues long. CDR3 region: CASSLLDQYEQYF. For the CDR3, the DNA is TGCGCCAGCAGCCTACTTGATCAGTACGAGCAGTACTTC.

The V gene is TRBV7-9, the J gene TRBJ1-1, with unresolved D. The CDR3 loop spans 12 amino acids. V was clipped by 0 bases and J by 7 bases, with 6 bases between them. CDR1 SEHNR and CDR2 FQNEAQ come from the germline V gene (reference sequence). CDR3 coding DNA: TGTGCCAGCAGCTTAGCGGACGGTGAAGCTTTCTTT. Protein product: CASSLADGEAFF.

CDR3 bases: TGTGCCAGCTCACCACCGAGCGGGAGGCGAGGCGGGGAGCTGTTTTTT. Its protein product is CASSPPSGRRGGELFF. The chain uses TRBV18 and TRBJ2-2, with 9 positions matching TRBD2. Losses at the gene ends were 0 bases for V and 7 bases for J; bases not matched to a gene: 6. This CDR3 has 16 amino acids. Per the germline V gene, CDR1 is KGHSH and CDR2 is LQKENI.